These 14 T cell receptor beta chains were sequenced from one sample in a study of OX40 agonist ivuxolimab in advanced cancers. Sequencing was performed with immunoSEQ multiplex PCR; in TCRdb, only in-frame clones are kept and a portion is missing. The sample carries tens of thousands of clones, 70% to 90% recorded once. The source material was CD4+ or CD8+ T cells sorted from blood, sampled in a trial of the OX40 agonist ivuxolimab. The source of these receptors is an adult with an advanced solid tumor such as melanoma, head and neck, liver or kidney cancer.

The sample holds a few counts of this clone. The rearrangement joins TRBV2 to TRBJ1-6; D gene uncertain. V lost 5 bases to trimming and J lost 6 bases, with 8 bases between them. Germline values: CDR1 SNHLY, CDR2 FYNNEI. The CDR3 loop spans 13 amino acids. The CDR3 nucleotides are TGTGCCAGCAGTAAACTCCTTAATTCACCCCTCCACTTT. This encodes CASSKLLNSPLHF.

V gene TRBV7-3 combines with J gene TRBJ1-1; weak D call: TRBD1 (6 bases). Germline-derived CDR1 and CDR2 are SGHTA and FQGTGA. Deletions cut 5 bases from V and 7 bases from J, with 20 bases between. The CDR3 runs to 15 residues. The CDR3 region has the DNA TGTGCCAGCAGCCTCAGTAGTGGACAGCAGAATGAAGCTTTCTTT. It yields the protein CASSLSSGQQNEAFF.

The CDR3, as DNA: TGTGCCAGCAGCACCTATACGGGGGCCGGGGAGCTGTTTTTT. Its protein is CASSTYTGAGELFF. The chain employs TRBV6-6 and TRBJ2-2, with TRBD2 as a possible D gene (6 bases). The CDR3 loop spans 14 amino acids. Germline-derived CDR1 and CDR2 are MNHNY and SVGAGI (reference sequence). V lost 6 bases and J lost 6, with 14 bases in between.

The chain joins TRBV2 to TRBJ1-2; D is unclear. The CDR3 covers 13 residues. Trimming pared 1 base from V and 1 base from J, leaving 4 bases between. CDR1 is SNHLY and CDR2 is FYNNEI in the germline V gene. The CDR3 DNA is TGTGCCAGCAGTGAAGGCAGTAACTATGGCTACACCTTC. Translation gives CASSEGSNYGYTF.

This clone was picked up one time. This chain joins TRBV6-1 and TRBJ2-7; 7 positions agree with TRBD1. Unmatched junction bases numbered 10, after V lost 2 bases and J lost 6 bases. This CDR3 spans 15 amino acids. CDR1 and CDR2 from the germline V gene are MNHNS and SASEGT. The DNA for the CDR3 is TGTGCCAGCAGTGAACAGGGTCACGGGACAGCCGAGCAGTACTTC. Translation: CASSEQGHGTAEQYF.

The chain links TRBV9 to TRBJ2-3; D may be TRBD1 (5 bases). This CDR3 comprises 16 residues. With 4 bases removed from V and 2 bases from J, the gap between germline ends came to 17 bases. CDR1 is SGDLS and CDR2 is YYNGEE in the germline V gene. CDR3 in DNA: TGTGCCAGCAGCCCCACACTGCGACAGTACACAGATACGCAGTATTTT. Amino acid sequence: CASSPTLRQYTDTQYF.

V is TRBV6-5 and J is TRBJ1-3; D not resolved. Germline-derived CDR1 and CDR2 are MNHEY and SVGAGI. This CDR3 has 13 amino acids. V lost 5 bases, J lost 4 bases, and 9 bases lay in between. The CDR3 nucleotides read TGTGCCAGCAGTGCTAACCCGGGAAACACCATATATTTT. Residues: CASSANPGNTIYF.

CDR3 nucleotide sequence: TGTGCCAGCAGTGCCGGGACAGGGGGCATTCAGCCCCAGCATTTT. This translates into CASSAGTGGIQPQHF. This sequence joins TRBV7-9 and TRBJ1-5, with TRBD1 matching over 12 bases. CDR3 length: 15 residues. Germline trimming cut 6 bases from V and 6 bases from J; bases unmatched to any gene: 6. Germline assignment: CDR1 SEHNR and CDR2 FQNEAQ (reference sequence). Based on the CDR3 plus reference TRBV7-9 and TRBJ1-5, the full variable domain is DTGVSQNPRHKITKRGQNVTFRCDPISEHNRLYWYRQTLGQGPEFLTYFQNEAQLEKSRLLSDRFSAERPKGSFSTLEIQRTEQGDSAMYLCASSAGTGGIQPQHFGDGTRLSIL.

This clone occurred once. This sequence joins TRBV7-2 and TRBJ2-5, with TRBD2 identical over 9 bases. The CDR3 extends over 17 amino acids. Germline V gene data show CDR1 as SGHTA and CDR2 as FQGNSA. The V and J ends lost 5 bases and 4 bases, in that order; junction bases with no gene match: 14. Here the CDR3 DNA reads TGTGCCAGCAGCCGCCGAGCCGGGGGACTAGCTGGAGAGACCCAGTACTTC. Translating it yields CASSRRAGGLAGETQYF.

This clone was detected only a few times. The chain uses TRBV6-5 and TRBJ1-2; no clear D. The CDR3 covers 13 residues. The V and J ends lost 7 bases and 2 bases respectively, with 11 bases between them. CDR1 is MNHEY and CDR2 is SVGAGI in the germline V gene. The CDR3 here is CASISTGNYGYTF. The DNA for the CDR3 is TGTGCCAGCATCTCAACGGGAAACTATGGCTACACCTTC.

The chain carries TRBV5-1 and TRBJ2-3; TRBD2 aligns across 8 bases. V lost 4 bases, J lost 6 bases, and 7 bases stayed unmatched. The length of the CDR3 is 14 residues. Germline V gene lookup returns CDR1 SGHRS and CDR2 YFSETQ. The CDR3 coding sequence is TGCGCCAGCAGCCTCGAGCGGGGGAGGGATACGCAGTATTTT. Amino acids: CASSLERGRDTQYF.

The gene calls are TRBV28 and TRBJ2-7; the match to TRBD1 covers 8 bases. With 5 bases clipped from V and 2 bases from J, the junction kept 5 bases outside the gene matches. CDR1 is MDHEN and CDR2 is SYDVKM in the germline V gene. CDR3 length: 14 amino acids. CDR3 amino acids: CASSRQGSPYEQYF. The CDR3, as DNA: TGTGCCAGCAGTCGACAGGGGTCCCCCTACGAGCAGTACTTC.

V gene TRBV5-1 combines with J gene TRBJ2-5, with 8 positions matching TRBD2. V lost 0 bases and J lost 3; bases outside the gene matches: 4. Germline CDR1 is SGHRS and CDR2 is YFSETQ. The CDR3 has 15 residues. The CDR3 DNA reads TGCGCCAGCAGCTTGGGACTAGCGTACGAAGAGACCCAGTACTTC. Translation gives CASSLGLAYEETQYF.

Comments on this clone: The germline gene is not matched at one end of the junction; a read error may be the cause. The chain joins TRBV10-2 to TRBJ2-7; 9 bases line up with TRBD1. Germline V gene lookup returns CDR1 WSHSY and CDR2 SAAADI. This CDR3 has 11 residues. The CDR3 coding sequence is TGCGCCAGCAGTGGGGGACAGGGCCCCCAGTTC. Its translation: CASSGGQGPQF.